This passage covers 12 T cell receptor beta chains from one sample sequenced in a study of CD8+ T cells in alopecia areata. Treatment meaning: oral pan-JAK inhibitor, 5-10 mg twice daily. Isolated RNA was reverse transcribed into cDNA used as the sequencing template. Data came from immunoSEQ multiplex PCR; TCRdb stores just in-frame clones and leaves some out. The top ten clones hold 5.5% to 6% of a sample with approximately 190,000 clones, about three fifths of them seen once. The input for sequencing was CD4+ T cells sorted from blood, taken at week 24, from a patient treated with tofacitinib. The source is a human donor with alopecia areata.

The chain employs TRBV4-2 and TRBJ1-3; D call uncertain. Trimming left V 4 bases short and J 0 bases short, with 10 bases between. Germline-derived CDR1 and CDR2 are LGHNA and YNFKEQ. The CDR3 runs to 15 residues. CDR3 loop: CASSPGLSSGNTIYF. The CDR3 DNA reads TGTGCCAGCAGCCCCGGGTTAAGCTCTGGAAACACCATATATTTT.

The V gene is TRBV20-1, the J gene TRBJ2-1, with D uncertain. This CDR3 has 10 residues. Germline V gene data show CDR1 as DFQATT and CDR2 as SNEGSKA (reference sequence). CDR3 in DNA: TGCAATAGCATCTACAATGAGCAGTTCTTC. Translation gives CNSIYNEQFF.

The chain joins TRBV7-9 to TRBJ2-3; 8 bases align to TRBD2. The CDR3 covers 15 residues. The V gene end was trimmed by 5 bases and the J gene end by 2 bases; junction bases not matched to a gene: 6. Germline V CDR1 and CDR2: SEHNR, FQNEAQ (reference sequence). The CDR3 DNA follows: TGTGCCAGCAGCCTGCGGGGGGCGACCACAGATACGCAGTATTTT. Its protein is CASSLRGATTDTQYF.

The CDR3 reads CASSVNTATNEKLFF. In nucleotides, the CDR3 is TGTGCCAGCAGCGTTAACACCGCAACTAATGAAAAACTGTTTTTT. This sequence joins TRBV5-4 and TRBJ1-4; no clear D. With 4 bases removed from V and 0 bases from J, the gap between germline ends came to 10 bases. Germline CDR1 SGHNT, CDR2 YYREEE (reference sequence). CDR3 length equals 15 residues.

The rearrangement joins TRBV5-6 to TRBJ1-1; 8 nucleotides line up with TRBD1. CDR3 length: 15 residues. Trimming removed 2 bases from V and 2 bases from J; junction bases left unmatched: 5. Germline CDR1 is SGHDT and CDR2 is YYEEEE. CDR3: CASSLGQGYNTEAFF. The CDR3 DNA reads TGTGCCAGCAGCTTAGGACAGGGATACAACACTGAAGCTTTCTTT.

In its sample, this clone was seen many times. The chain uses TRBV29-1 and TRBJ1-2, with D uncertain. Germline V gene data show CDR1 as SQVTM and CDR2 as ANQGSEA. V was cut by 4 bases and J by 2 bases, with 11 bases left in between. This CDR3 comprises 13 residues. The CDR3, as DNA: TGCAGCGTTGGAGGGCGGGAAAACTATGGCTACACCTTC. Its protein product is CSVGGRENYGYTF.

This chain uses TRBV7-2 with TRBJ2-1, with 8 bases matching TRBD1. CDR1 and CDR2 (germline): SGHTA, FQGNSA. This CDR3 region has 15 residues. Unmatched junction bases numbered 6, after V lost 1 base and J lost 7 bases. The CDR3 DNA reads TGTGCCAGCAGCTTAGAGGGACAGGTCGCAAATGAGCAGTTCTTC. It codes for CASSLEGQVANEQFF.

The gene calls are TRBV2 and TRBJ2-3; no definite D call. Germline-derived CDR1 and CDR2 are SNHLY and FYNNEI. CDR3 length: 13 residues. Trimming stripped 3 bases from V and 4 bases from J, with 8 bases between. The chain's CDR3 is CASSDLRADTQYF. The CDR3 coding sequence is TGTGCCAGCAGTGATTTAAGGGCAGATACGCAGTATTTT.

The rearrangement uses TRBV30 and TRBJ1-5, with D possibly being TRBD1 (6 bases). V was pared by 1 base and J by 8 bases, with 12 bases between. This CDR3 spans 13 amino acids. Germline V CDR1 and CDR2: GTSNPN, SVGIG (reference sequence). CDR3 amino acids: CAWSDRVGEPQHF. In nucleotides, the CDR3 is TGTGCCTGGAGTGACAGGGTTGGAGAGCCCCAGCATTTT.

The genes are TRBV9 and TRBJ1-6; 9 positions agree with TRBD1. The trim removed 4 bases at V and 8 bases at J, leaving 4 bases unmatched. This CDR3 is 14 amino acids long. CDR1 SGDLS and CDR2 YYNGEE come from the germline V gene. The CDR3 reads CASSRTGGDSPLHF. CDR3 bases: TGTGCCAGCAGCCGCACAGGGGGCGATTCACCCCTCCACTTT.

This clone is a singleton in its sample. The J gene is TRBJ2-2, the V gene TRBV15, with D perhaps assigned TRBD1 or TRBD2 (6 bases each). The CDR3 contains 16 residues. V dropped 0 bases and J dropped 6 bases, with 14 bases sitting between them. Germline V lookup: CDR1 LNHNV, CDR2 YYDKDF (reference sequence). The CDR3 spells CATSRDLGGASGELFF. CDR3 coding DNA: TGTGCCACCAGCAGAGATCTCGGGGGCGCATCCGGGGAGCTGTTTTTT. Based on the CDR3 plus reference TRBV15 and TRBJ2-2, the full variable domain is DAMVIQNPRYQVTQFGKPVTLSCSQTLNHNVMYWYQQKSSQAPKLLFHYYDKDFNNEADTPDNFQSRRPNTSFCFLDIRSPGLGDTAMYLCATSRDLGGASGELFFGEGSRLTVL.

The rearrangement links TRBV27 to TRBJ1-5, with D hard to call. Trimming shortened V by 6 bases and J by 0 bases, and 15 bases separated the two germline ends. This CDR3 is 16 amino acids long. Germline CDR1 is MNHEY and CDR2 is SMNVEV (reference sequence). The CDR3: CASSPLLTASNQPQHF. In DNA form, the CDR3 reads TGTGCCAGCAGCCCCTTACTAACAGCTAGCAATCAGCCCCAGCATTTT.